This T cell receptor beta chain was identified in a study of neurological immune-mediated disorders. TCRdb re-derived calls from the 5' RACE reads in MiXCR, one entry per CDR3 protein. The table has 50,000 to 70,000 distinct CDR3 sequences, nearly 3.5% seen once. Germline loops: CDR1 SGHTA, CDR2 FQGNSA. The CDR3 covers 12 residues. The V end lost 4 bases, the J end lost 14 bases, and 15 bases lay between the germline ends. This clonotype came up many times. The TCR originated in a man aged 40-55 years with multiple sclerosis. The chain employs TRBV7-2 and TRBJ2-1, with D unclear. Source material: PBMCs. CDR3 in DNA: TGTGCCAGCAGCTGGCCTCCAGGCGAGGAGTTCTTC. Encoded protein: CASSWPPGEEFF.